This T cell receptor beta chain stems from a study of blood T cell repertoires in COVID-19. A Seattle source enrolled patients during active infection and followed them longitudinally. Method: immunoSEQ multiplex PCR; TCRdb's copy keeps in-frame clones and lacks some. This table holds more than 95,000 clones, around 85% found once. This CDR3 has 15 residues. Germline lookup yields CDR1 SNHLY and CDR2 FYNNEI. Trimming cost V 7 bases and J 2 bases, with 18 bases left between them. The sequencing input was peripheral blood. The clonotype originates from a woman older than 75 with COVID-19, enrolled during active disease. This chain links TRBV2 with TRBJ2-7; possible D gene TRBD1, 5 bases. In DNA, the CDR3 is TGTGCCAGCAAGCAGGGTATAAGCCCAACCTACGAGCAGTACTTC. As protein: CASKQGISPTYEQYF.